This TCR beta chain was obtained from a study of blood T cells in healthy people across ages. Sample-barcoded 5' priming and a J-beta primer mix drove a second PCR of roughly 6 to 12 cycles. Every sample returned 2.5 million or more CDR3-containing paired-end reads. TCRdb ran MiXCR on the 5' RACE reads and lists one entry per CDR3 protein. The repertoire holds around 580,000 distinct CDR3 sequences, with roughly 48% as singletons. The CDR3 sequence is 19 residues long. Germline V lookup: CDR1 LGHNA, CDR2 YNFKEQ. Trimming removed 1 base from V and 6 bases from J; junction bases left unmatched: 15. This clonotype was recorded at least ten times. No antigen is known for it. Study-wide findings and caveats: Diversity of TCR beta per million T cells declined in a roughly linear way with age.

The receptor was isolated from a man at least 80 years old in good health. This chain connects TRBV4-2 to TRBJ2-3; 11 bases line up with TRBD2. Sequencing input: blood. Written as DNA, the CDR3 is TGTGCCAGCAGCCAAGCGTACCCCCGCCTAGCGGGAGGCATGGATACGCAGTATTTT. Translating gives CASSQAYPRLAGGMDTQYF.